This paragraph reports one T cell receptor (beta chain). Antigen: not known. This specimen belongs to a study of OX40 agonist ivuxolimab in advanced cancers. Study summary: Those enrolled were approximately 78% male, with a mean age of around 55 years and ages from roughly 23 to 80.

After removal of 6 bases from V and 5 bases from J, the junction contained 4 bases not matched to a gene. CDR1 is WNHNN and CDR2 is SYGVQD in the germline V gene (reference sequence). The CDR3 is 13 residues long. Method: immunoSEQ multiplex PCR; TCRdb's copy keeps in-frame clones and lacks some. The repertoire holds some 58,000 clones, with around nine tenths as singletons. Study-wide results and limits: The mean number of expanded clones was higher in CD8+ T cells than in CD4+.

This clonotype originated in an adult with an advanced solid tumor such as melanoma, head and neck, liver or kidney cancer. This chain uses TRBV10-1 with TRBJ1-1; TRBD1 matches at 9 bases. The material was CD4+ or CD8+ T cells sorted from blood, obtained in a trial of the OX40 agonist ivuxolimab. The CDR3 nucleotides read TGCGCCAGCAGCTCCGGGACAGGGACTGAAGCTTTCTTT. Its protein is CASSSGTGTEAFF.